The entry below describes one T cell receptor (beta chain). The data are from a study of blood T cell repertoires in COVID-19. About the study: The study drew acute and convalescent COVID-19 samples from the United States, Italy and Spain. PBMCs, B-cell-depleted T cells, or T cells provided the cDNA or gDNA that made up the material.

The CDR3 has 17 amino acids. From germline, CDR1 is MNHEY and CDR2 SVGEGT. With V trimmed by 0 bases and J by 4 bases, 11 bases remained unmatched. Per the original data handling: Amplifying reference gene primers gave estimates of nucleated cell counts. Profiling relied on immunoSEQ multiplex PCR, and the TCRdb table lists in-frame clones only, not all of them. The V and J calls and clone size are taken from that table; D and trimming were inferred from the DNA. The sample shows over 65,000 clones, 70% to 90% of them seen only once. Sequenced: peripheral blood. The chain recombines TRBV6-2 or TRBV6-3 with TRBJ2-5; 7 nucleotides agree with TRBD1. This clonotype was obtained from a man between 50 and 59 years old with active or convalescent COVID-19. The CDR3 here is CASSYSISTGTSETQYF. In DNA, the CDR3 is TGTGCCAGCAGTTACTCGATTTCGACAGGGACCTCAGAGACCCAGTACTTC.